The T cell receptor (beta chain) described here comes from a study of identical twins. In its sample, this clonotype was seen a few times. Its target is not known. TCRdb reanalysed the 5' RACE reads using MiXCR and keeps one entry per CDR3 protein. The sample has around 250,000 distinct CDR3 sequences, approximately 5.9% seen once. Every sampled donor was Caucasian and healthy. CDR1 and CDR2 (germline): DFQATT, SNEGSKA (reference sequence). This CDR3 is 13 amino acids long. The ends were cut back, 2 bases at V and 1 base at J, with 8 bases in the middle. The study's findings and limits: Less excess twin sharing appeared in beta out-of-frame sequences.

The same data also contributed to another study, on T cells expressing NK-cell markers. That study reports: Alpha-beta TCR T cells were the sole sorting target in several experiments, owing to an anti-gamma-delta TCR antibody. Among four donors, these clonotypes also ranked first in the CD3+CD56-NKG2C+ fraction.

The sequence derives from a woman in her late teens or twenties in good health. The material sequenced was CD8+ T cells sorted from blood. The rearrangement links TRBV20-1 to TRBJ1-1; D is unclear. CDR3 in DNA: TGCAGTGCTAGAATCTACACGAACACTGAAGCTTTCTTT. Protein: CSARIYTNTEAFF.